A selection of T cell receptor beta chains follows, all from one sample in a study of blood T cell repertoires in COVID-19. Profiling relied on immunoSEQ multiplex PCR, and the TCRdb table lists in-frame clones only, not all of them. The sample has 130,000 to 150,000 clones, around 84% seen once. Material: peripheral blood. The receptor source for this set is a human donor in a cohort sampled during active COVID-19. Each CDR3 is given with its conserved first and last residue. Fields, in order: J gene, clone size, V gene, D gene, CDR3 protein, CDR3 DNA. D genes are given only for firm matches. Expanded clones get a size class; other rows say once, few or many, or leave the size out.

TRBJ1-2,.,TRBV4-3,.,CASSHRGAGYTF,TGCGCCAGCAGCCACAGGGGTGCCGGCTACACCTTC
TRBJ1-1,.,TRBV28,.,CASSEGQNTEAFF,TGTGCCAGCAGTGAGGGACAGAACACTGAAGCTTTCTTT
TRBJ2-7,.,TRBV5-6,.,CASSLAGTGAYEQYF,TGTGCCAGCAGTCTAGCCGGGACGGGAGCCTACGAGCAGTACTTC
TRBJ1-1,.,TRBV5-4,.,CASSPGAATEAFF,TGTGCCAGCAGCCCAGGGGCCGCCACTGAAGCTTTCTTT
TRBJ2-2,.,TRBV5-5,TRBD1,CASSWPGTGTGELFF,TGTGCCAGCAGCTGGCCTGGGACAGGGACCGGGGAGCTGTTTTTT
TRBJ1-2,.,TRBV3-1/TRBV3-2,TRBD1,CASSQSDRAPYGYTF,TGTGCCAGCAGCCAATCAGACAGGGCCCCTTATGGCTACACCTTC
TRBJ1-1,few,TRBV14,TRBD1,CASSQFAGTGKVTEAFF,TGTGCCAGCAGCCAATTCGCCGGGACAGGGAAGGTAACTGAAGCTTTCTTT
TRBJ2-1,.,TRBV19,TRBD1,CASSTTLTGAGSEQFF,TGTGCCAGTAGTACGACCCTGACAGGGGCGGGGAGTGAGCAGTTCTTC
TRBJ2-6,.,TRBV18,.,CASSPYREGPGANVLTF,TGTGCCAGCTCACCGTACAGGGAGGGCCCTGGGGCCAACGTCCTGACTTTC
TRBJ2-7,once,TRBV11-3,TRBD1,CASSPGTVYEQYF,TGTGCCAGCAGCCCCGGGACAGTCTACGAGCAGTACTTC
TRBJ1-1,.,TRBV7-2,TRBD1,CASSDRVTEAFF,TGTGCCAGCAGCGACAGGGTAACTGAAGCTTTCTTT
TRBJ2-3,.,TRBV5-1,TRBD1,CASRQGANTDTQYF,TGCGCCAGCCGACAGGGGGCTAACACAGATACGCAGTATTTT
TRBJ2-5,.,TRBV5-1,.,CASSPGLVTGLGEETQYF,TGCGCCAGCAGCCCAGGCCTAGTCACAGGGTTGGGGGAAGAGACCCAGTACTTC
TRBJ1-2,.,TRBV12-3/TRBV12-4,.,CASSFAGRHSYTF,TGTGCCAGCAGTTTTGCAGGCAGGCATAGCTACACCTTC
TRBJ2-2,few,TRBV6-2/TRBV6-3,TRBD1,CASSRGTGSGELFF,TGTGCCAGCAGCCGAGGGACAGGGTCCGGGGAGCTGTTTTTT
TRBJ2-7,.,TRBV9,TRBD1,CASSVEQGAMYEQYF,TGTGCCAGCAGCGTAGAGCAGGGGGCAATGTACGAGCAGTACTTC
TRBJ1-3,.,TRBV5-1,TRBD1,CASSVGQFSGNTIYF,TGCGCCAGCAGCGTGGGACAGTTCTCTGGAAACACCATATATTTT
TRBJ1-1,once,TRBV25-1,.,CASSDQGRDTEAFF,TGTGCCAGCAGTGACCAGGGGAGGGACACTGAAGCTTTCTTT
TRBJ2-5,.,TRBV5-6,TRBD1,CASSLGTEETQYF,TGTGCCAGCAGCCTCGGGACAGAAGAGACCCAGTACTTC
TRBJ2-3,.,TRBV12-3/TRBV12-4,.,CASSRESTDTQYF,TGTGCCAGCAGTAGGGAGAGCACAGATACGCAGTATTTT
TRBJ1-2,.,TRBV4-3,TRBD1,CASSQVAQGAMVGYTF,TGCGCCAGCAGCCAGGTGGCGCAGGGGGCGATGGTTGGCTACACCTTC
TRBJ2-1,.,TRBV27,.,CASSHPTSEQFF,TGTGCCAGCAGTCACCCTACGAGTGAGCAGTTCTTC
TRBJ1-4,.,TRBV30,.,CAWRRTNEKLFF,TGTGCCTGGAGGCGGACTAATGAAAAACTGTTTTTT
TRBJ2-3,few,TRBV7-3,.,CASSFGGFREDTQYF,TGTGCCAGCAGCTTTGGTGGATTCAGGGAAGATACGCAGTATTTT
TRBJ2-5,.,TRBV18,.,CASSPRAVYQETQYF,TGTGCCAGCTCACCACGGGCAGTATACCAAGAGACCCAGTACTTC